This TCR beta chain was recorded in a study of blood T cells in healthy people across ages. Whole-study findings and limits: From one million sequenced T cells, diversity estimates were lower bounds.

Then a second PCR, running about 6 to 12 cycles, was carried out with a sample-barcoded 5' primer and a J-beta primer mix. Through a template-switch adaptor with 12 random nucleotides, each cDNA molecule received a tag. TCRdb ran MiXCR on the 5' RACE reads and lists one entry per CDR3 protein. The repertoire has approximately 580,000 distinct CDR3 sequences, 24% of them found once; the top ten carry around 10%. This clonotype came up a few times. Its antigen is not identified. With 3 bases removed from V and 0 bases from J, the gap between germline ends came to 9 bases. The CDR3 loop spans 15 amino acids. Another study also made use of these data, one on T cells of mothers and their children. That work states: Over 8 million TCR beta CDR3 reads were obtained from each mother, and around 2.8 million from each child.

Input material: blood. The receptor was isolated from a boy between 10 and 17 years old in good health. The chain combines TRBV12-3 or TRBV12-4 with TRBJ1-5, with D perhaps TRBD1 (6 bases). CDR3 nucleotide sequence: TGTGCCAGCAGTTTCGGGACAAATAGCAATCAGCCCCAGCATTTT. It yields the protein CASSFGTNSNQPQHF.